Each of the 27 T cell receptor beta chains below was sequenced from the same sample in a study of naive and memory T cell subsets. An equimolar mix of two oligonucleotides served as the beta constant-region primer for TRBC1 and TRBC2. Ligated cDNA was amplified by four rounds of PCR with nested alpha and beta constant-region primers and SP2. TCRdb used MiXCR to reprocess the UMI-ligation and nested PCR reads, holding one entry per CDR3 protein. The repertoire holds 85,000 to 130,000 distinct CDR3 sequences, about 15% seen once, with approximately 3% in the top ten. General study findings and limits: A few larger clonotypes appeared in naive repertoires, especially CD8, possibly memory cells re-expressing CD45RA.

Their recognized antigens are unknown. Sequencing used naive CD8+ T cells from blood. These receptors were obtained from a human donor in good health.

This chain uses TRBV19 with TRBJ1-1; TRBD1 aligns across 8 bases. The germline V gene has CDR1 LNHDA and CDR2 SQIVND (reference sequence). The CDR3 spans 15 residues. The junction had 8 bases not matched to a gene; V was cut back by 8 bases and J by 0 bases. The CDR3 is CASGGQGLMNTEAFF. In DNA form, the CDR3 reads TGTGCCAGTGGAGGACAGGGCTTAATGAACACTGAAGCTTTCTTT.

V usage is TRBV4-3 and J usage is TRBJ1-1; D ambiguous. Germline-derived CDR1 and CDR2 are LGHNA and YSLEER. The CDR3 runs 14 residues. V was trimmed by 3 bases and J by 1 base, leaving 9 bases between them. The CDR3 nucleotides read TGCGCCAGCAGCCAGTGGGGTACGAACACTGAAGCTTTCTTT. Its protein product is CASSQWGTNTEAFF.

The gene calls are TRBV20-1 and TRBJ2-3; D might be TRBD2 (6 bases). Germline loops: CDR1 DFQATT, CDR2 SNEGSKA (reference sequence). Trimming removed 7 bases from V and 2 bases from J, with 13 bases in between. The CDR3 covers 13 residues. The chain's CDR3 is CSGTGLNTDTQYF. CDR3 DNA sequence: TGCAGTGGCACGGGACTGAACACAGATACGCAGTATTTT.

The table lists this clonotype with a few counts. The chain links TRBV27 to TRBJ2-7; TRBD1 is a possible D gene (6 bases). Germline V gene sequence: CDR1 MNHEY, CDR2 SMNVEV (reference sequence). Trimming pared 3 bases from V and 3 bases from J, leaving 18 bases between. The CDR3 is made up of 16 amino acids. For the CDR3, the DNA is TGTGCCAGCAGTTTTCTCCCAGGGGCCGCGATCTACGAGCAGTACTTC. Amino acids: CASSFLPGAAIYEQYF.

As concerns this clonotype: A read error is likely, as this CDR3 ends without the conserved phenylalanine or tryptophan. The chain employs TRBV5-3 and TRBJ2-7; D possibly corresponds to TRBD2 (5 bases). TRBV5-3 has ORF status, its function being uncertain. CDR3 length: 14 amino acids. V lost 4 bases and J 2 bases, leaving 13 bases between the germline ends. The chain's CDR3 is CARSRPGGAYEQYL. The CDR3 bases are TGTGCCAGAAGCCGGCCCGGAGGCGCCTACGAGCAGTACTTA.

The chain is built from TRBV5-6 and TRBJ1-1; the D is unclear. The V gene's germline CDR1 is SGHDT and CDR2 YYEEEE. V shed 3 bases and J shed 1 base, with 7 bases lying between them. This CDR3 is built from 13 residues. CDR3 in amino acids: CASSWGANTEAFF. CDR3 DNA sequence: TGTGCCAGCAGCTGGGGAGCGAACACTGAAGCTTTCTTT.

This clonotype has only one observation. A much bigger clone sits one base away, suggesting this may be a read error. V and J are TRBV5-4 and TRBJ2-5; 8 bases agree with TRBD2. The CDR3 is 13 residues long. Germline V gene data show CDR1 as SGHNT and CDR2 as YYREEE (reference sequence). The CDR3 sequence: CAGSALAEETQYF. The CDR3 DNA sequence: TGTGCCGGCAGCGCACTAGCGGAAGAGACCCAGTACTTC.

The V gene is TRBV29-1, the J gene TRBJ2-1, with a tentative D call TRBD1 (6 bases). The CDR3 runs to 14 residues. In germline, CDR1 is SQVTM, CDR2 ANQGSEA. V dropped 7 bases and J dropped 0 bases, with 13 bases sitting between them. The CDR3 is CSAQGTPSYNEQFF. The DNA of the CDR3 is TGCAGCGCCCAGGGGACCCCCTCCTACAATGAGCAGTTCTTC.

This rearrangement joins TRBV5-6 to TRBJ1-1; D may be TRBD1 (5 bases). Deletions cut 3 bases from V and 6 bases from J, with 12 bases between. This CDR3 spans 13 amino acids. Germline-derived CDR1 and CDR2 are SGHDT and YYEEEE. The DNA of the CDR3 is TGTGCCAGCAGCTACTCAGGGTTCTCTGAAGCTTTCTTT. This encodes CASSYSGFSEAFF.

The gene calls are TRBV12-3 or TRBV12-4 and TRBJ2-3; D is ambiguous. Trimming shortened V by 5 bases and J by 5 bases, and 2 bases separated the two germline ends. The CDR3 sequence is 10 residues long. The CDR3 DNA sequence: TGTGCCAGCAGTGTAGATACGCAGTATTTT. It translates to CASSVDTQYF.

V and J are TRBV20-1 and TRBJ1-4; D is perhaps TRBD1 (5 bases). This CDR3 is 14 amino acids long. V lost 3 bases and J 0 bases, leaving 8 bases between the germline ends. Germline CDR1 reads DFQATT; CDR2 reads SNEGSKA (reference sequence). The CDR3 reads CSARGTATNEKLFF. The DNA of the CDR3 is TGCAGTGCTAGGGGGACGGCAACTAATGAAAAACTGTTTTTT.

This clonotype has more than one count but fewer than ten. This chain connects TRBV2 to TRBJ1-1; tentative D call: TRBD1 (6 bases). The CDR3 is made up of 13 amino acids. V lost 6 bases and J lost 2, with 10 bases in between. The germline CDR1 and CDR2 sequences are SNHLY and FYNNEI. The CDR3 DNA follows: TGTGCCAGCAGAAGGGGGTTTAACACTGAAGCTTTCTTT. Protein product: CASRRGFNTEAFF. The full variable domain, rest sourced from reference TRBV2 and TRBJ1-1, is EPEVTQTPSHQVTQMGQEVILRCVPISNHLYFYWYRQILGQKVEFLVSFYNNEISEKSEIFDDQFSVERPDGSNFTLKIRSTKLEDSAMYFCASRRGFNTEAFFGQGTRLTVV.

CDR3 amino acids: CASSQVGGADEQFF. The CDR3 DNA is TGTGCCAGCAGCCAAGTTGGAGGAGCCGATGAGCAGTTCTTC. The V call is TRBV3-1, the J call TRBJ2-1, with a possible D match to TRBD2 (5 bases). Trimming stripped 1 base from V and 8 bases from J, with 12 bases between. The CDR3 sequence is 14 residues long. Germline V gene sequence: CDR1 LGHDT, CDR2 YNNKEL (reference sequence).

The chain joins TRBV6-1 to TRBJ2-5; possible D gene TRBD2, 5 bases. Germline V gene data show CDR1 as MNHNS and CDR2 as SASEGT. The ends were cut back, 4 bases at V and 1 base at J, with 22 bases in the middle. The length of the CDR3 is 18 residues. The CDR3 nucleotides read TGTGCCAGCAGTGGACTAAACTTGGACGGCCGTAGCCAAGAGACCCAGTACTTC. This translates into CASSGLNLDGRSQETQYF.

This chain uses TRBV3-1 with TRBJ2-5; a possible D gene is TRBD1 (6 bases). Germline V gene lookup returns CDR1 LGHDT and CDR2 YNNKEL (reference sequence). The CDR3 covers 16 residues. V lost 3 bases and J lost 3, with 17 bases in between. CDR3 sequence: CASSHPMGAFEETQYF. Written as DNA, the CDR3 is TGTGCCAGCAGCCACCCGATGGGGGCGTTCGAAGAGACCCAGTACTTC.

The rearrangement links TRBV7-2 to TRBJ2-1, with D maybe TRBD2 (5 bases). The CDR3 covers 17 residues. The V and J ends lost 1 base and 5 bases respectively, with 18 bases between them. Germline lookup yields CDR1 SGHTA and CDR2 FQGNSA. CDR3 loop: CASSLVGLRSGNNEQFF. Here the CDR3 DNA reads TGTGCCAGCAGCTTAGTCGGTCTTCGATCCGGGAACAATGAGCAGTTCTTC.

Written as DNA, the CDR3 is TGTGCCACCAGCAGACCCGACAATGAGCAGTTCTTC. It translates to CATSRPDNEQFF. The chain carries TRBV15 and TRBJ2-1, with D unclear. Germline values: CDR1 LNHNV, CDR2 YYDKDF (reference sequence). With 2 bases removed from V and 5 bases from J, the gap between germline ends came to 4 bases. This CDR3 is 12 amino acids long.

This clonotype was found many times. The CDR3 loop is CATQAGVIFDTQYF. CDR3 coding DNA: TGTGCCACCCAGGCGGGAGTGATCTTTGATACGCAGTATTTT. The V and J genes are TRBV11-2 and TRBJ2-3, with 7 bases aligning to TRBD2. The CDR3 covers 14 residues. Losses at the gene ends were 10 bases for V and 6 bases for J; bases not matched to a gene: 13. Germline V gene sequence: CDR1 SGHAT, CDR2 FQNNGV.

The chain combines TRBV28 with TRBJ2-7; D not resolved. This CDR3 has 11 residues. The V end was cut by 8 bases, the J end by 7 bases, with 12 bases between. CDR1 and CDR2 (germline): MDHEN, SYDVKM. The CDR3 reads CASSLDREQYF. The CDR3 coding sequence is TGTGCCAGCTCTCTCGACCGGGAGCAGTACTTC. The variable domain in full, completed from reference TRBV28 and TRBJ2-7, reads DVKVTQSSRYLVKRTGEKVFLECVQDMDHENMFWYRQDPGLGLRLIYFSYDVKMKEKGDIPEGYSVSREKKERFSLILESASTNQTSMYLCASSLDREQYFGPGTRLTVT.

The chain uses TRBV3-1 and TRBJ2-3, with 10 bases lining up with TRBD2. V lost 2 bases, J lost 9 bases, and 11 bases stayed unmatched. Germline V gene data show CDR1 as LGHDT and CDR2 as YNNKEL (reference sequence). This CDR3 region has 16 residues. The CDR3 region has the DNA TGTGCCAGCAGCCAATATAGCGGGGGGCCGGGTGAGACGCAGTATTTT. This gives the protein CASSQYSGGPGETQYF.

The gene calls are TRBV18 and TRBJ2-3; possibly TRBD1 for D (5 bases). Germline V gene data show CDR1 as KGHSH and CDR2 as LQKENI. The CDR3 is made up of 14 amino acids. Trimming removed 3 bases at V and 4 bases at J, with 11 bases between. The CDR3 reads CASSPESRADTQYF. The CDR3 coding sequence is TGTGCCAGCTCACCGGAGAGCAGGGCAGATACGCAGTATTTT.

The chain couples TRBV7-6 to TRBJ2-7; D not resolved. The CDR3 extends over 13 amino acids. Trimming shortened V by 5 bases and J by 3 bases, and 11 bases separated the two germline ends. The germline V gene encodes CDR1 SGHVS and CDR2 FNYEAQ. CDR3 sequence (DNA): TGTGCCAGCAGCCCAGAAGGGCGCTACGAGCAGTACTTC. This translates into CASSPEGRYEQYF.

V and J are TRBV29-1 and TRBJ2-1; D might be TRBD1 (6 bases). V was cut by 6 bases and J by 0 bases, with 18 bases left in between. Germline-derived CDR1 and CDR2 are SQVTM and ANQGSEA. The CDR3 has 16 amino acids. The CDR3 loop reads CSVRTDSLSSYNEQFF. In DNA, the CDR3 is TGCAGCGTACGGACAGACTCTCTTAGCTCCTACAATGAGCAGTTCTTC.

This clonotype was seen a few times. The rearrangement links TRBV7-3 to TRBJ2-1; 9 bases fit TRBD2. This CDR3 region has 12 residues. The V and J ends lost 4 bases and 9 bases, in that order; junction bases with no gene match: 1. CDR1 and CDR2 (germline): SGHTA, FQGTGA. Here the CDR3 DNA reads TGTGCCAGCAGCTCTAGCGGGATTGAGCAGTTCTTC. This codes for CASSSSGIEQFF.

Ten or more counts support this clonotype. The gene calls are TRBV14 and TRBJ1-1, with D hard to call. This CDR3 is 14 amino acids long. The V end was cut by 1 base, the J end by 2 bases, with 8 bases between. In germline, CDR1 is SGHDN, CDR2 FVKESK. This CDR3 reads CASSQVAANTEAFF. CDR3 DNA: TGTGCCAGCAGCCAAGTGGCGGCAAACACTGAAGCTTTCTTT.

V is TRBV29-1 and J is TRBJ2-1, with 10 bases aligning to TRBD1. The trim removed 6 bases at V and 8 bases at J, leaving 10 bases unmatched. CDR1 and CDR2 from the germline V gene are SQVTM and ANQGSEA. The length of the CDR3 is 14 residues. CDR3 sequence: CSVLTGTGDHEQFF. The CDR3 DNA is TGCAGCGTCCTAACCGGGACAGGGGACCATGAGCAGTTCTTC.

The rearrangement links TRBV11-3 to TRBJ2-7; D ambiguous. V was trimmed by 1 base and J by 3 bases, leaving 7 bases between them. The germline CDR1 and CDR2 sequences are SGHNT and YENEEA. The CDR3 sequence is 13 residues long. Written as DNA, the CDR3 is TGTGCCAGCAGCTTAGGCCACGGCTACGAGCAGTACTTC. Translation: CASSLGHGYEQYF. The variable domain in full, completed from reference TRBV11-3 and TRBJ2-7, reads EAGVVQSPRYKIIEKKQPVAFWCNPISGHNTLYWYLQNLGQGPELLIRYENEEAVDDSQLPKDRFSAERLKGVDSTLKIQPAELGDSAVYLCASSLGHGYEQYFGPGTRLTVT.